Listed below are T cell receptor beta chains from one sample, sequenced in a study of cytomegalovirus exposure and HLA in healthy donors. Repertoires were generated with immunoSEQ multiplex PCR, while TCRdb's copy carries only in-frame clones and drops some. Among some 72,000 clones listed, 95% to 97% were seen once. The sequencing sample was made of PBMCs. These receptors originate from a young man in good health and CMV-seropositive. CDR3s include the opening cysteine and the closing phenylalanine or tryptophan. A D gene is named only where the DNA matches it firmly. Rows may omit the clone size; those that give it use once, few, many or a size class.

J gene,clone size,V gene,D gene,CDR3 length,CDR3 protein,CDR3 DNA
TRBJ2-7,-,TRBV9,-,13,CASSTPPGYVQYF,TGTGCCAGCAGCACTCCCCCAGGGTACGTGCAGTACTTC
TRBJ1-2,-,TRBV6-4,-,14,CASSRTGHGNGYTF,TGTGCCAGCAGCAGAACTGGACACGGCAATGGCTACACCTTC
TRBJ2-2,-,TRBV27,-,14,CASSPRRGTGELFF,TGTGCCAGCAGTCCGCGACGAGGCACCGGGGAGCTGTTTTTT
TRBJ2-2,-,TRBV13,-,14,CASREGSNTGELFF,TGTGCCAGCAGGGAGGGCTCGAACACCGGGGAGCTGTTTTTT
TRBJ2-7,-,TRBV6-1,-,13,CASYIDTTYEQYF,TGTGCCAGTTATATTGACACGACCTACGAGCAGTACTTC
TRBJ2-2,-,TRBV5-4,TRBD1,15,CASSSPGQGDRELFF,TGTGCCAGCAGCTCTCCCGGACAGGGTGATAGGGAGCTGTTTTTT
TRBJ2-5,-,TRBV10-2,TRBD2,15,CASRERLAAQETQYF,TGCGCCAGCAGGGAAAGACTAGCGGCCCAAGAGACCCAGTACTTC
TRBJ2-6,-,TRBV6-5,TRBD1,15,CASTDRVTGANVLTF,TGTGCCAGCACCGACAGGGTGACTGGGGCCAACGTCCTGACTTTC
TRBJ2-7,-,TRBV2,TRBD1,14,CASSVRQGNHEQYF,TGTGCCAGCAGTGTGCGACAGGGAAATCACGAGCAGTACTTC
TRBJ1-5,-,TRBV4-2,-,17,CASSQDFRTDGNQPQHF,TGTGCCAGCAGCCAAGATTTCAGGACAGACGGCAATCAGCCCCAGCATTTT
TRBJ2-3,-,TRBV5-4,TRBD2,15,CASSLGGAGTDTQYF,TGTGCCAGCAGCTTGGGTGGAGCGGGGACAGATACGCAGTATTTT
TRBJ2-3,-,TRBV5-1,-,17,CASSLALSEGGTDTQYF,TGCGCCAGCAGCTTGGCACTCTCTGAGGGAGGCACAGATACGCAGTATTTT
TRBJ1-5,-,TRBV7-9,-,13,CASSVNSNQPQHF,TGTGCCAGCAGCGTAAATAGCAATCAGCCCCAGCATTTT
TRBJ1-2,once,TRBV30,-,12,CAWYRDLPGYTF,TGTGCCTGGTACAGGGATCTTCCTGGCTACACCTTC
TRBJ2-7,-,TRBV27,TRBD2,16,CASSPRTSGNLYEQYF,TGTGCCAGCAGTCCAAGGACTAGCGGGAACCTCTACGAGCAGTACTTC
TRBJ2-2,-,TRBV4-1,TRBD1,15,CASSLGQGDTGELFF,TGCGCCAGCAGCCTGGGACAGGGGGACACCGGGGAGCTGTTTTTT
TRBJ2-4,-,TRBV5-6,-,16,CASSLDIAGNKNIQYF,TGTGCCAGCAGCTTGGACATAGCAGGGAACAAAAACATTCAGTACTTC
TRBJ1-4,-,TRBV2,-,14,CASRAGLSNEKLFF,TGTGCCAGCAGGGCAGGGTTGAGTAATGAAAAACTGTTTTTT
TRBJ2-7,-,TRBV4-1,TRBD1,16,CASSQRPTGQGYEQYF,TGCGCCAGCAGCCAGCGACCAACGGGACAGGGCTACGAGCAGTACTTC
TRBJ1-1,-,TRBV5-4,-,14,CASSLEHMNTEAFF,TGTGCCAGCAGCTTGGAACACATGAACACTGAAGCTTTCTTT
TRBJ2-5,-,TRBV7-2,TRBD2,16,CASSLTGTSVAKTQYF,TGTGCCAGCAGCTTAACCGGGACTAGCGTGGCGAAGACCCAGTACTTC
TRBJ1-2,once,TRBV5-1,-,15,CASSLEAGAGYGYTF,TGCGCCAGCAGCTTGGAAGCAGGGGCGGGCTATGGCTACACCTTC
TRBJ1-2,-,TRBV28,TRBD1,17,CASSLRDRLPLNYGYTF,TGTGCCAGCAGTTTAAGGGACAGATTACCTTTGAATTATGGCTACACCTTC
TRBJ1-4,-,TRBV4-1,TRBD1,15,CASSQGGTGAEKLFF,TGCGCCAGCAGCCAAGGAGGGACAGGGGCTGAAAAACTGTTTTTT
TRBJ2-7,few,TRBV5-4,-,13,CASSLVGTYEQYF,TGTGCCAGCAGCTTGGTGGGCACCTACGAGCAGTACTTC
TRBJ2-7,-,TRBV9,TRBD1,13,CASSKRDRDEQYF,TGTGCCAGCAGCAAACGTGACAGGGACGAGCAGTACTTC
TRBJ1-5,-,TRBV7-9,-,13,CASSSQEGQPQHF,TGTGCCAGCAGCTCCCAAGAGGGTCAGCCCCAGCATTTT
TRBJ2-1,-,TRBV11-1,-,14,CASSQPSSDNEQFF,TGTGCCAGCAGCCAACCATCCTCGGACAATGAGCAGTTCTTC
TRBJ1-2,-,TRBV2,-,15,CASSEGGRSVYGYTF,TGTGCCAGCAGTGAAGGGGGCAGGTCCGTCTATGGCTACACCTTC
TRBJ2-7,-,TRBV27,TRBD2,14,CASSGASGSHEQYF,TGTGCCAGTTCTGGGGCTAGCGGGAGCCACGAGCAGTACTTC
TRBJ2-6,-,TRBV9,TRBD1,18,CASSETGTVDSGANVLTF,TGTGCCAGCAGCGAAACCGGGACAGTCGACTCTGGGGCCAACGTCCTGACTTTC
TRBJ2-3,-,TRBV2,TRBD2,15,CASSEGGGGRDTQYF,TGTGCCAGCAGTGAAGGTGGGGGGGGAAGAGATACGCAGTATTTT
TRBJ2-1,-,TRBV19,TRBD2,15,CASSSTSGNGYEQFF,TGTGCCAGTAGTTCCACTAGCGGGAATGGTTATGAGCAGTTCTTC
TRBJ2-2,-,TRBV18,TRBD1,15,CASSPRQGYTGELFF,TGTGCCAGCTCACCTCGACAGGGGTACACCGGGGAGCTGTTTTTT
TRBJ2-7,once,TRBV30,TRBD2,15,CAWGRLGTSGSEQYF,TGTGCCTGGGGCCGTTTGGGGACTAGCGGGAGTGAGCAGTACTTC
TRBJ1-2,once,TRBV9,-,14,CASSVVGENYGYTF,TGTGCCAGCAGCGTAGTAGGAGAGAACTATGGCTACACCTTC
TRBJ2-3,-,TRBV28,TRBD1,16,CASSHPGQGGADTQYF,TGTGCCAGCAGTCACCCGGGACAGGGAGGAGCAGATACGCAGTATTTT
TRBJ1-1,-,TRBV13,TRBD1,12,CASSTTGAEAFF,TGTGCCAGCAGCACAACAGGGGCTGAAGCTTTCTTT
TRBJ2-2,-,TRBV6-1,-,15,CASSGEAGGTGELFF,TGTGCCAGCAGTGGTGAGGCGGGTGGAACCGGGGAGCTGTTTTTT
TRBJ1-5,-,TRBV6-6,-,15,CASSRQPEYNQPQHF,TGTGCCAGCAGTCGACAGCCGGAGTACAATCAGCCCCAGCATTTT
TRBJ2-1,-,TRBV9,TRBD1,17,CASSAPGATGGMNEQFF,TGTGCCAGCAGCGCACCTGGGGCTACAGGGGGTATGAATGAGCAGTTCTTC
TRBJ1-2,-,TRBV13,TRBD1,14,CASSLSDRDYGYTF,TGTGCCAGCAGCTTAAGCGACAGGGACTATGGCTACACCTTC
TRBJ2-4,-,TRBV4-1,-,15,CASSQEAGWPDIQYF,TGCGCCAGCAGCCAAGAGGCCGGGTGGCCGGACATTCAGTACTTC
TRBJ2-1,-,TRBV5-6,-,13,CASSAGLNNEQFF,TGTGCCAGCAGCGCGGGACTCAACAATGAGCAGTTCTTC
TRBJ1-1,-,TRBV4-1,TRBD1,15,CASSYGQGMNTEAFF,TGCGCCAGCAGCTACGGACAGGGAATGAACACTGAAGCTTTCTTT
TRBJ2-7,-,TRBV5-4,TRBD1,17,CASSRRVGGQGVYEQYF,TGTGCCAGCAGCCGGAGGGTGGGGGGACAGGGGGTATACGAGCAGTACTTC
TRBJ2-7,-,TRBV5-1,-,14,CASSLTSPVDEQYF,TGCGCCAGCAGCTTGACCTCCCCGGTGGACGAGCAGTACTTC
TRBJ2-2,-,TRBV11-2,TRBD2,16,CASRRLAGAETGELFF,TGTGCCAGCAGACGACTAGCGGGAGCCGAAACCGGGGAGCTGTTTTTT
TRBJ2-3,once,TRBV9,-,14,CASSVERPPDTQYF,TGTGCCAGCAGCGTAGAGCGCCCCCCGGATACGCAGTATTTT
TRBJ2-6,-,TRBV27,TRBD1,15,CASRDRGRGANVLTF,TGTGCCAGCCGGGACAGGGGCCGTGGGGCCAACGTCCTGACTTTC
TRBJ2-7,-,TRBV25-1,TRBD2,14,CASSEGLAGYEQYF,TGTGCCAGCAGTGAGGGACTAGCGGGATACGAGCAGTACTTC
TRBJ2-3,-,TRBV10-1,-,14,CASSEVQATDTQYF,TGCGCCAGCAGTGAGGTCCAAGCCACAGATACGCAGTATTTT